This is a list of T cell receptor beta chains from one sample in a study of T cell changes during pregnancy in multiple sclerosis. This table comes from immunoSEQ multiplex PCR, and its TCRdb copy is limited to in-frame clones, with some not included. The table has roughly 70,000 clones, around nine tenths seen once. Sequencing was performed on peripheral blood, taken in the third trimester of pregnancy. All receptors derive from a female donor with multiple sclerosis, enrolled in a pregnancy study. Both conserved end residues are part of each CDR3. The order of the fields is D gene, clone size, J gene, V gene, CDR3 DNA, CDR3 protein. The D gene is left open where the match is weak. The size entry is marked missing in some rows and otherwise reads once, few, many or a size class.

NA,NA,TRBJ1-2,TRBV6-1,TGTGCCAGCAGTGAAGTCGGGAGCTTCTCAGATGGCTACACCTTC,CASSEVGSFSDGYTF
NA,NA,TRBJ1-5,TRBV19,TGTGCCAGTAGTATTGTGGGGGGAGATGGCAATCAGCCCCAGCATTTT,CASSIVGGDGNQPQHF
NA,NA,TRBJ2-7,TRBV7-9,TGTGCCAGCAGCTTAGCCTCGGGACAACGCTACGAGCAGTACTTC,CASSLASGQRYEQYF
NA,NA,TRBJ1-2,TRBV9,TGTGCCAGCAGCCCTGGTTATGCGTCGATCTATGGCTACACCTTC,CASSPGYASIYGYTF
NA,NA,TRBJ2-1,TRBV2,TGTGCCAGCAGTCGGGTTGGAAATGAGCAGTTCTTC,CASSRVGNEQFF
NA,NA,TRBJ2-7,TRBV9,TGTGCCAGCAGCTCGGATGCAGGTCTCCTTTCCTACGAGCAGTACTTC,CASSSDAGLLSYEQYF
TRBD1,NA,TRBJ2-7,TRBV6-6,TGTGCCAGCAGTCCCGGACAGGGGGCCTACGAGCAGTACTTC,CASSPGQGAYEQYF
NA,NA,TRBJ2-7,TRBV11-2,TGTGCCAGCAGCTTTGGAGTAACCTACGAGCAGTACTTC,CASSFGVTYEQYF
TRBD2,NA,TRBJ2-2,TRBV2,TGTGCCAGCAGTCCTCGACTAGCGGTACCGACCGGGGAGCTGTTTTTT,CASSPRLAVPTGELFF
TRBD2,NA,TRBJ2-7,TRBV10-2,TGCGCCAGCAGTGAACTAGCGGGAGTTTACTTC,CASSELAGVYF
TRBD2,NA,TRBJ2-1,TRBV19,TGTGCCAGTAGTATGGGCGGACTAGCGGGAGGGGTAGATTCCTACAATGAGCAGTTCTTC,CASSMGGLAGGVDSYNEQFF
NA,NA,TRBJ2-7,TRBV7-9,TGTGCCAGCAGTTCCGGGACACCCTACGAGCAGTACTTC,CASSSGTPYEQYF
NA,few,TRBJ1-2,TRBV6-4,TGTGCCAGCAGTGGGGGTGCGGGCGGAGGCTACACCTTC,CASSGGAGGGYTF
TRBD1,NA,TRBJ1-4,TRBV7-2,TGTGCCAGCAGCAAGGACAGGTTGACGACTAATGAAAAACTGTTTTTT,CASSKDRLTTNEKLFF
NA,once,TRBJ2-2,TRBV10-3,TGTGCCATCAGTGGGCGGACTGTCACCGGGGAGCTGTTTTTT,CAISGRTVTGELFF
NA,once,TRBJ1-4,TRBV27,TGTGCCAGCAGTTTAACCCAGACAGGCTATAATGAAAAACTGTTTTTT,CASSLTQTGYNEKLFF
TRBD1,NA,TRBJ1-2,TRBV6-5,TGTGCCAGCAGTTACTCGAAGGGACAGGGCGGCTACACCTTC,CASSYSKGQGGYTF
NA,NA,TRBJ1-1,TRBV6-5,TGTGCCAGCAGTTCGAGGGGGTGGGGGACTGAAGCTTTCTTT,CASSSRGWGTEAFF
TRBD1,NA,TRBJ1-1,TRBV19,TGTGCCAGTAGTATAGTTCAGGGGGACACTGAAGCTTTCTTT,CASSIVQGDTEAFF
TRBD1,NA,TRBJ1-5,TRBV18,TGTGCCAGCTCAGGGACAGGGGAGCCCAATCAGCCCCAGCATTTT,CASSGTGEPNQPQHF
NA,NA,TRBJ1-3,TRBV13,TGTGCCAGCAGCTTAGTACAGCTTCGACCTGGAAACACCATATATTTT,CASSLVQLRPGNTIYF
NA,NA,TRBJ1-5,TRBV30,TGTGCCTGGAGTCTAGCAGAGTATCAGCCCCAGCATTTT,CAWSLAEYQPQHF
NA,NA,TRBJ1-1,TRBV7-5,TGTGCCAGAAGCCCCCGACAGATTGTATGGACTGAAGCTTTCTTT,CARSPRQIVWTEAFF
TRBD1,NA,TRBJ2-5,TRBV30,TGTGCCTGGAGTGTAGGGACAGGGGAAGAGACCCAGTACTTC,CAWSVGTGEETQYF
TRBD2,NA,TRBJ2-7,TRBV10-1,TGCGCCAGCAGTGAGCGGACTAGCCCGTACGAGCAGTACTTC,CASSERTSPYEQYF
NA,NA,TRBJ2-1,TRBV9,TGTGCCAGCAGCGGACAAGCGGGCAGCTCCTACAATGAGCAGTTCTTC,CASSGQAGSSYNEQFF
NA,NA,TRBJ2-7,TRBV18,TGTGCCAGCTCACCAACAGGGAGCTCCTACGAGCAGTACTTC,CASSPTGSSYEQYF
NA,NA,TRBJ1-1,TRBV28,TGTGCCAGCAGTTTAGCGAGCGTTGGGACTGAAGCTTTCTTT,CASSLASVGTEAFF
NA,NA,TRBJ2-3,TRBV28,TGTGCCAGCAGTCTTCAACGGCGGACAGATACGCAGTATTTT,CASSLQRRTDTQYF
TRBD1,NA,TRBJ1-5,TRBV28,TGTGCCAGCAGGCAGACAGGGGTTGATAATCAGCCCCAGCATTTT,CASRQTGVDNQPQHF
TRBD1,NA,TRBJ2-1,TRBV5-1,TGCGCCAGCAGCTTGCCCGGGACAGGGGGCGATGAGCAGTTCTTC,CASSLPGTGGDEQFF
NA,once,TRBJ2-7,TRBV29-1,TGCAGCGTTGTAGACAGACTCTCCTACGAGCAGTACTTC,CSVVDRLSYEQYF
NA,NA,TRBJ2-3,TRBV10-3,TGTGCCATCAGCCCCGGGTTAGCTACGCAGTATTTT,CAISPGLATQYF
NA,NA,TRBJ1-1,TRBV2,TGTGCCAGCCAGCGTACAGGGCTAGTGAACACTGAAGCTTTCTTT,CASQRTGLVNTEAFF
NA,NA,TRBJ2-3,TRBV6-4,TGTGCCAGCAGTGACGACAACACAGATACGCAGTATTTT,CASSDDNTDTQYF
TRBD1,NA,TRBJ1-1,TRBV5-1,TGCGCCAGCAGCTTGGGAGGGACAGGGGAAACAGCTTTCTTT,CASSLGGTGETAFF
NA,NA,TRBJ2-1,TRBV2,TGTGCCAGCCCAACTGAGCGGCAGTCCCAAGGAGCCTACAATGAGCAGTTCTTC,CASPTERQSQGAYNEQFF
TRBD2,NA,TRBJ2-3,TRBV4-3,TGCGCCAGCAGCCAAGATCTAACTAGCGGGAGTGGTCCTGATACGCAGTATTTT,CASSQDLTSGSGPDTQYF
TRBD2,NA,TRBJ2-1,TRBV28,TGTGCCAGCAGACTGGGACTAGCGGGGTACAATGAGCAGTTCTTC,CASRLGLAGYNEQFF
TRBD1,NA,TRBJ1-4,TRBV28,TGTGCCAGCAGTTTATCGGTACAGGGGGGTGAAAAACTGTTTTTT,CASSLSVQGGEKLFF
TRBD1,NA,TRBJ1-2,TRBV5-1,TGCGCCAGCAGCTTGGTGGGGACAGGGAACAATGGCTACACCTTC,CASSLVGTGNNGYTF
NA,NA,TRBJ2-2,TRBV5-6,TGTGCCAGCAGCCGAGCAGGGCGGGGGAACACCGGGGAGCTGTTTTTT,CASSRAGRGNTGELFF
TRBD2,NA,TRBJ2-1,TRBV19,TGTGCCAGTAGTATAGGGACTAGCGGGTACAATGAGCAGTTCTTC,CASSIGTSGYNEQFF
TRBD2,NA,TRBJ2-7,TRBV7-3,TGTGCCAGCAGCGTCGGGACTAGCGGGACCTACGAGCAGTACTTC,CASSVGTSGTYEQYF
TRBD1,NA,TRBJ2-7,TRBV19,TGTGCCAGTACCCAATCCGGGACAGGACTCTCCTACGAGCAGTACTTC,CASTQSGTGLSYEQYF
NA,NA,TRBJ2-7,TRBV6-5,TGTGCCAGCAGCCCTGAACAGGGAACCTACGAGCAGTACTTC,CASSPEQGTYEQYF
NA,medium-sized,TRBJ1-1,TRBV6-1,TGTGCCACCGACGACAGATTGGGACTCCGAGCTTTCTTT,CATDDRLGLRAFF
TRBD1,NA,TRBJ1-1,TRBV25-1,TGTGCCAGCAGGACAGGGGGGGGGACTGAAGCTTTCTTT,CASRTGGGTEAFF
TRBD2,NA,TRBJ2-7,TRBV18,TGTGCCAGCTCACTAATAGCGGGATGGGCCTACGAGCAGTACTTC,CASSLIAGWAYEQYF
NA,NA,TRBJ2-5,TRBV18,TGTGCCAGCTCACCACCTTCCAGCCGGGTTAAGGCGACCCAGTACTTC,CASSPPSSRVKATQYF
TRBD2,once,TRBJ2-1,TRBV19,TGTGCCAGTGCCCCACTAGCGGGAGTAGGGAATGAGCAGTTCTTC,CASAPLAGVGNEQFF
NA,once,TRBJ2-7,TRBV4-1,TGCGCCAGCAGCCTATCGGGGGTTAACGAGCAGTACTTC,CASSLSGVNEQYF
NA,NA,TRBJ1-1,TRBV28,TGTGCCAGCAGTTTACGGGGGGTAAGCACTGAAGCTTTCTTT,CASSLRGVSTEAFF
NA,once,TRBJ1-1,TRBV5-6,TGTGCCAGCAGCTTGGGTACGGGGGGCCAGGAGGCTGAAGCTTTCTTT,CASSLGTGGQEAEAFF
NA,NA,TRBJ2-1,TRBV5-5,TGTGCCAGCAGCTTGGAGGTGTTAACTAGGGATGAGCAGTTCTTC,CASSLEVLTRDEQFF